This TCR beta chain comes out of a study of control samples from healthy donors and cancer patients. Measured with immunoSEQ multiplex PCR; TCRdb has only the in-frame clones, and not every one. The sample shows about 100,000 clones, around four fifths of them seen only once. Trimming stripped 2 bases from V and 7 bases from J, with 15 bases between. CDR1 is GTSNPN and CDR2 is SVGIG in the germline V gene (reference sequence). The CDR3 extends over 13 amino acids. Specimen: blood. This sequence originates from a man between 25 and 39 years old in good health. The V call is TRBV30, the J call TRBJ2-7; a possible D gene is TRBD2 (6 bases). Written as DNA, the CDR3 is TGTGCCTGGAGTCGCGGGGTAGTGGGAGAGCAGTACTTC. It translates to CAWSRGVVGEQYF. The full variable domain, in which reference TRBV30 and TRBJ2-7 provide the parts outside the CDR3, is SQTIHQWPATLVQPVGSPLSLECTVEGTSNPNLYWYRQAAGRGLQLLFYSVGIGQISSEVPQNLSASRPQDRQFILSSKKLLLSDSGFYLCAWSRGVVGEQYFGPGTRLTVT.